This entry lists 11 T cell receptor beta chains sequenced from one sample in a study of cytomegalovirus exposure and HLA in healthy donors. PCR was performed using 60 Vbeta and 13 Jbeta primers. Here immunoSEQ multiplex PCR was the method, and the copy in TCRdb shows in-frame clones only, minus some. The sample lists about 180,000 clones; around 80% were seen once. The sequencing sample was made of PBMCs. These receptors came from a female donor in good health and CMV-seronegative.

The chain employs TRBV21-1 and TRBJ2-2; the D call in the table, TRBD1, was not verified against the DNA. TRBV21-1 is flagged as a pseudogene. The length of the CDR3 is 17 residues. The CDR3 nucleotides read TGTGCCAGCCTGAGGGGGGCAGGGGGCTTGAACACCGGGGAGCTGTTTTTT. It is translated as CASLRGAGGLNTGELFF.

Here the CDR3 DNA reads TGTGCCACCCGGGGCGGGGACAGTGTACTCTATGGCTACACCTTC. Amino acids: CATRGGDSVLYGYTF. This chain joins TRBV28 and TRBJ1-2, with 7 nucleotides matching TRBD1. The junction had 15 bases not matched to a gene; V was cut back by 10 bases and J by 4 bases. This CDR3 comprises 15 residues. Germline V gene lookup returns CDR1 MDHEN and CDR2 SYDVKM.

As DNA, the CDR3 is TGCGCCAGCAGCCAAGTATACAGCTTGTCTACAAACACCATATATTTT. Translated: CASSQVYSLSTNTIYF. The V call is TRBV4-1, the J call TRBJ1-3; the D is unclear. CDR3 length: 16 residues. Between the trimmed V and J ends, which lost 1 base and 6 bases, there was a span of 16 bases. CDR1 is MGHRA and CDR2 is YSYEKL in the germline V gene.

A few counts support this clone. The chain links TRBV6-6 to TRBJ2-5; tentative D call: TRBD1 (6 bases). The CDR3 runs to 16 residues. Trimming took off 3 bases at V and 3 bases at J, with 17 bases between the two ends. CDR1 and CDR2 (germline): MNHNY, SVGAGI (reference sequence). The CDR3 bases are TGTGCCAGCAGTTATTCCCCAGGGGCGATGGAAGAGACCCAGTACTTC. As protein: CASSYSPGAMEETQYF.

The chain employs TRBV5-1 and TRBJ2-6; D possibly corresponds to TRBD2 (5 bases). This CDR3 region has 15 residues. The V end was cut by 2 bases, the J end by 6 bases, with 12 bases between. Germline CDR1 SGHRS, CDR2 YFSETQ. The CDR3 is CASSFPGSEANVLTF. The DNA for the CDR3 is TGCGCCAGCAGCTTCCCGGGGAGCGAGGCCAACGTCCTGACTTTC.

The CDR3 region has the DNA TGTGCCAGCAGCCAAGCGCGGCGGGAGGGCCCCTACGAGCAGTACTTC. Translation: CASSQARREGPYEQYF. The V gene is TRBV4-2, the J gene TRBJ2-5; 9 nucleotides align to TRBD2. The better agreement between TRBJ2-7 and the DNA end casts doubt on the J call. The CDR3 runs 16 residues. Germline-derived CDR1 and CDR2 are LGHNA and YNFKEQ.

This chain connects TRBV25-1 to TRBJ2-2; 10 bases fit TRBD1. V gave up 6 bases and J gave up 5 bases; unmatched junction bases: 6. Germline assignment: CDR1 MGHDK and CDR2 SYGVNS. This CDR3 region has 15 residues. The CDR3 DNA follows: TGTGCCAGCAGCCCCGGGACAGGGGAGACCGGGGAGCTGTTTTTT. Protein: CASSPGTGETGELFF.

The gene calls are TRBV11-2 and TRBJ1-6, with D tentatively TRBD1 (5 bases). Trimming took 5 bases from V and 7 from J, leaving 9 bases between them. The germline V gene encodes CDR1 SGHAT and CDR2 FQNNGV. CDR3 length: 13 residues. The CDR3 sequence is CASSRGGNSPLHF. The CDR3 bases are TGTGCCAGCAGCAGGGGCGGCAATTCACCCCTCCACTTT.

J is TRBJ2-7 and V is TRBV6-1, with 7 bases identical to TRBD2. V shed 7 bases, J shed 3 bases, and the junction held 0 bases outside the gene matches. CDR3 length: 11 amino acids. Germline assignment: CDR1 MNHNS and CDR2 SASEGT. The CDR3 bases are TGTGCCAGCACGGGGGGCTACGAGCAGTACTTC. This sequence encodes CASTGGYEQYF.

The chain employs TRBV6-6 and TRBJ2-1; no definite D call. Germline lookup yields CDR1 MNHNY and CDR2 SVGAGI (reference sequence). V lost 5 bases and J lost 5, with 7 bases in between. The CDR3 totals 12 residues. The DNA of the CDR3 is TGTGCCAGCAGTCGGTTCGACAATGAGCAGTTCTTC. It encodes CASSRFDNEQFF.

V is TRBV7-9 and J is TRBJ2-1; 8 nucleotides align to TRBD2. CDR3 length: 16 amino acids. The trim removed 2 bases at V and 11 bases at J, leaving 14 bases unmatched. In germline, CDR1 is SEHNR, CDR2 FQNEAQ (reference sequence). In nucleotides, the CDR3 is TGTGCCAGCAGCTTACGGGGACTAGATGTTCGACCTCAGCAGTTCTTC. Translating gives CASSLRGLDVRPQQFF.